This T cell receptor (beta chain) was documented in a study of shared clonotypes between healthy human individuals. With 4 bases removed from V and 7 bases from J, the gap between germline ends came to 19 bases. The CDR3 spans 15 residues. Germline CDR1 reads MGHRA; CDR2 reads YSYEKL. In the case of this clone: Its matching antigen is unknown.

The study's findings and limits: Among a handful of donors, roughly 5% of naive CD4 clonotypes were found in common.

The table came from immunoSEQ multiplex PCR; TCRdb's copy has only in-frame clones and leaves some out. The table lists approximately 1.5 million clones, approximately 98.5% of them singletons. This TCR came from a man aged 25-45 years in good health. Sequences were obtained from naive CD4+ T cells sorted from blood. Subset of the sample: CD45RA+ positively selected. This rearrangement joins TRBV4-1 to TRBJ1-2, with D maybe TRBD1 (5 bases). The CDR3: CASSLGTNVPVGYTF. The DNA of the CDR3 is TGCGCCAGCAGCCTGGGGACCAACGTTCCTGTTGGCTACACCTTC.